The 25 T cell receptor beta chains below all came from one sample that was sequenced in a study of blood T cell repertoires in COVID-19. Measured with immunoSEQ multiplex PCR; TCRdb has only the in-frame clones, and not every one. The repertoire has around 260,000 clones, over 75% of them found once; the top ten carry roughly 14%. Source material: peripheral blood. The receptors stem from a human donor in a cohort sampled during active COVID-19.

The V gene is TRBV2, the J gene TRBJ2-3, with TRBD1 as a possible D gene (6 bases). The CDR3 has 17 residues. Trimming removed 5 bases at V and 0 bases at J, with 18 bases between. Germline V gene data show CDR1 as SNHLY and CDR2 as FYNNEI. Written as DNA, the CDR3 is TGTGCCAGCAGTCCGGGACATTCCTCTAGGAGCACAGATACGCAGTATTTT. Its protein is CASSPGHSSRSTDTQYF.

The chain recombines TRBV7-2 with TRBJ2-7, with D perhaps matching TRBD2 (7 bases). Between the trimmed V and J ends, which lost 5 bases and 7 bases, there was a span of 24 bases. Germline V gives CDR1 SGHTA, CDR2 FQGNSA. This CDR3 is 16 amino acids long. In DNA, the CDR3 is TGTGCCAGCAGCATAACCCCGGGGGGCCCCTCTGGAGAGCAGTACTTC. Translated, it gives CASSITPGGPSGEQYF. The entire variable domain, with the rest obtained from reference TRBV7-2 and TRBJ2-7, is as follows: GAGVSQSPSNKVTEKGKDVELRCDPISGHTALYWYRQSLGQGLEFLIYFQGNSAPDKSGLPSDRFSAERTGGSVSTLTIQRTQQEDSAVYLCASSITPGGPSGEQYFGPGTRLTVT.

This rearrangement joins TRBV7-6 to TRBJ1-2, with D perhaps matching TRBD1 (6 bases). The ends were cut back, 1 base at V and 6 bases at J, with 18 bases in the middle. Germline CDR1 is SGHVS and CDR2 is FNYEAQ. There are 16 residues in the CDR3. The CDR3 coding sequence is TGTGCCAGCAGCTTAGTCGGGTCGGCAGGGGTGCATGGCTACACCTTC. Translated: CASSLVGSAGVHGYTF.

This chain uses TRBV5-1 with TRBJ2-3, with TRBD2 identical over 14 bases. The junction had 1 base not matched to a gene; V was cut back by 5 bases and J by 5 bases. The CDR3 extends over 14 amino acids. Germline CDR1 reads SGHRS; CDR2 reads YFSETQ. CDR3 loop: CASRTSGRGDTQYF. CDR3 sequence (DNA): TGCGCCAGCAGGACTAGCGGGAGGGGAGATACGCAGTATTTT. Combining the CDR3 with reference TRBV5-1 and TRBJ2-3 gives the whole variable domain KAGVTQTPRYLIKTRGQQVTLSCSPISGHRSVSWYQQTPGQGLQFLFEYFSETQRNKGNFPGRFSGRQFSNSRSEMNVSTLELGDSALYLCASRTSGRGDTQYFGPGTRLTVL.

V is TRBV3-1 (or the pseudogene TRBV3-2) and J is TRBJ1-2, with 9 bases fitting TRBD1. The CDR3 is 14 amino acids. Unmatched junction bases numbered 7, after V lost 4 bases and J lost 7 bases. Germline V gene sequence: CDR1 LGHDT, CDR2 YNNKEL (reference sequence). This CDR3 is CASSLSGTGFGYTF. The CDR3 coding sequence is TGTGCCAGCAGCCTCTCCGGGACAGGGTTTGGCTACACCTTC.

This chain links TRBV6-4 with TRBJ2-2, with TRBD1 matching over 7 bases. The germline CDR1 and CDR2 sequences are MRHNA and SNTAGT. The length of the CDR3 is 16 residues. The ends lost 2 bases at V and 7 bases at J; junction bases unmatched: 10. The CDR3 bases are TGTGCCAGCAGTGACCGGGCGACAGGGTATAGCGGGGAGCTGTTTTTT. Translated, it gives CASSDRATGYSGELFF.

This clone was found a few times. The genes are TRBV6-2 or TRBV6-3 and TRBJ1-1; D may be TRBD1 (5 bases). Germline V gene sequence: CDR1 MNHEY, CDR2 SVGEGT. The CDR3 sequence is 13 residues long. Between the trimmed V and J ends, which lost 2 bases and 4 bases, there was a span of 8 bases. The CDR3 region has the DNA TGTGCCAGCAGTTACATCGACAGCACTGAAGCTTTCTTT. The encoded protein is CASSYIDSTEAFF.

The chain joins TRBV5-1 to TRBJ1-6; D unclear. Germline assignment: CDR1 SGHRS and CDR2 YFSETQ. CDR3 length equals 14 residues. The germline V and J ends were trimmed by 4 bases and 5 bases, with 10 bases remaining between them. This CDR3 is CASSGGGNNSPLHF. In nucleotides, the CDR3 is TGCGCCAGCAGCGGAGGTGGGAATAATTCACCCCTCCACTTT.

V usage is TRBV11-1 and J usage is TRBJ1-4; a possible D gene is TRBD1 (6 bases). Germline lookup yields CDR1 SGHAT and CDR2 FQDESV (reference sequence). V lost 6 bases and J 5 bases, leaving 10 bases between the germline ends. This CDR3 is 13 amino acids long. CDR3 in amino acids: CASRQGPNEKLFF. CDR3 DNA sequence: TGTGCCAGCAGACAGGGCCCGAATGAAAAACTGTTTTTT.

The chain couples TRBV5-4 to TRBJ1-1, with TRBD1 as a possible D gene (6 bases). Trimming took off 2 bases at V and 4 bases at J, with 12 bases between the two ends. Germline V gene sequence: CDR1 SGHNT, CDR2 YYREEE (reference sequence). The CDR3 loop spans 14 amino acids. Here the CDR3 reads CASSLAGVGTEAFF. For the CDR3, the DNA is TGTGCCAGCAGCTTAGCAGGGGTGGGCACTGAAGCTTTCTTT.

The gene calls are TRBV27 and TRBJ1-2, with 11 nucleotides matching TRBD1. Germline V gene data show CDR1 as MNHEY and CDR2 as SMNVEV (reference sequence). V trimming: 4 bases; J trimming: 8 bases; junction bases outside the gene matches: 9. The CDR3 sequence is 15 residues long. DNA for the CDR3: TGTGCCAGCAGTTCCGCCGGGACAGGGGGGGGAGGCTACACCTTC. Its protein is CASSSAGTGGGGYTF.

The rearrangement uses TRBV5-1 and TRBJ1-1; D is unclear. Trimming stripped 0 bases from V and 0 bases from J, with 9 bases between. The germline CDR1 and CDR2 sequences are SGHRS and YFSETQ. The CDR3 contains 15 residues. The CDR3 spells CASSLGGGLNTEAFF. In DNA form, the CDR3 reads TGCGCCAGCAGCTTGGGAGGAGGTCTGAACACTGAAGCTTTCTTT.

This sequence joins TRBV11-2 and TRBJ1-1; 7 bases align to TRBD1. Germline CDR1 is SGHAT and CDR2 is FQNNGV. The V and J ends lost 4 bases and 10 bases, in that order; junction bases with no gene match: 12. The CDR3 length is 14 residues. CDR3 region: CASSSSDRAGRAFF. The CDR3 DNA reads as TGTGCCAGCAGCTCATCCGACAGGGCCGGTAGAGCTTTCTTT.

The rearrangement joins TRBV4-1 to TRBJ2-7; tentative D call: TRBD1 (5 bases). Between the trimmed V and J ends, which lost 3 bases and 3 bases, there was a span of 9 bases. The CDR3 is made up of 13 amino acids. The germline gives CDR1 MGHRA, CDR2 YSYEKL. Here the CDR3 DNA reads TGCGCCAGCAGCCAGCAGGGCAACTACGAGCAGTACTTC. It is translated as CASSQQGNYEQYF.

The gene calls are TRBV7-2 and TRBJ2-7, with D hard to call. V lost 2 bases and J 3 bases, leaving 11 bases between the germline ends. Germline CDR1 SGHTA, CDR2 FQGNSA. This CDR3 is built from 14 residues. CDR3 region: CASSLTSFDYEQYF. The CDR3 DNA follows: TGTGCCAGCAGCTTAACTTCGTTCGACTACGAGCAGTACTTC.

The genes are TRBV3-1 (or the pseudogene TRBV3-2) and TRBJ1-2, with no clear D. The CDR3 covers 14 residues. CDR1 and CDR2 (germline): LGHDT, YNNKEL (reference sequence). Trimming removed 3 bases from V and 4 bases from J, with 12 bases in between. CDR3 bases: TGTGCCAGCAGCCATCCACGGACTAGCTATGGCTACACCTTC. Amino acid sequence: CASSHPRTSYGYTF.

The rearrangement links TRBV28 to TRBJ2-7; the D gene is possibly TRBD2 (6 bases). Trimming pared 8 bases from V and 7 bases from J, leaving 15 bases between. Germline values: CDR1 MDHEN, CDR2 SYDVKM. The CDR3 has 12 residues. CDR3 bases: TGTGCCAGCGCGTGGTTGGCGGGGGAGCAGTACTTC. This sequence encodes CASAWLAGEQYF.

The rearrangement joins TRBV5-1 to TRBJ2-7, with 10 bases matching TRBD2. Germline loops: CDR1 SGHRS, CDR2 YFSETQ. Losses at the gene ends were 3 bases for V and 6 bases for J; bases not matched to a gene: 9. The CDR3 spans 15 residues. The CDR3 nucleotides read TGCGCCAGCAGCTCTCTTCCTAGCGGGAGCTTCGAGCAGTACTTC. Amino acid sequence: CASSSLPSGSFEQYF. The entire variable domain, with the rest obtained from reference TRBV5-1 and TRBJ2-7, is as follows: KAGVTQTPRYLIKTRGQQVTLSCSPISGHRSVSWYQQTPGQGLQFLFEYFSETQRNKGNFPGRFSGRQFSNSRSEMNVSTLELGDSALYLCASSSLPSGSFEQYFGPGTRLTVT.

This clone has more than one count but fewer than ten. V is TRBV6-6 and J is TRBJ1-2, with D possibly matching TRBD1 (5 bases). Looked up from germline, CDR1 is MNHNY and CDR2 is SVGAGI (reference sequence). Between the trimmed V and J ends, which lost 4 bases and 1 base, there was a span of 10 bases. The CDR3 sequence is 14 residues long. In nucleotides, the CDR3 is TGTGCCAGCAGTTCCCTAGGGGTTAACTATGGCTACACCTTC. Protein: CASSSLGVNYGYTF.

V and J are TRBV7-8 and TRBJ2-1; D unresolved. The CDR3 has 15 amino acids. Germline V gene sequence: CDR1 SGHVS, CDR2 FQNEAQ. Deletions cut 5 bases from V and 4 bases from J, with 15 bases between. The CDR3 protein is CASSPFSPIYNEQFF. The CDR3 region has the DNA TGTGCCAGCAGCCCCTTTTCCCCTATATACAATGAGCAGTTCTTC.

The chain links TRBV5-1 to TRBJ2-1; no reliable D call. The germline V gene has CDR1 SGHRS and CDR2 YFSETQ. Deletions cut 0 bases from V and 10 bases from J, with 11 bases between. The CDR3 extends over 13 amino acids. This chain's CDR3 is CASSLGSHGEQFF. DNA for the CDR3: TGCGCCAGCAGCTTGGGTAGCCATGGGGAGCAGTTCTTC.

The rearrangement joins TRBV7-8 to TRBJ2-1, with 8 bases lining up with TRBD2. Germline-derived CDR1 and CDR2 are SGHVS and FQNEAQ. This CDR3 region has 13 residues. After removal of 5 bases from V and 6 bases from J, the junction contained 3 bases not matched to a gene. Written as DNA, the CDR3 is TGTGCCAGCAGCCGCGGGGGGTTCAATGAGCAGTTCTTC. Amino acids: CASSRGGFNEQFF.

The gene calls are TRBV7-2 and TRBJ2-2; D is possibly TRBD1 (6 bases). In germline, CDR1 is SGHTA, CDR2 FQGNSA. This CDR3 is built from 16 residues. Trimming removed 1 base at V and 5 bases at J, with 14 bases between. CDR3 sequence (DNA): TGTGCCAGCAGCTTAGTGGGGGCGGGTACGACCGGGGAGCTGTTTTTT. Residues: CASSLVGAGTTGELFF.

This clone was found once. CDR3 sequence: CASRSPSGANVLTF. In nucleotides, the CDR3 is TGTGCCAGCAGGAGTCCCTCTGGGGCCAACGTCCTGACTTTC. V and J are TRBV6-5 and TRBJ2-6; D call uncertain. Trimming pared 6 bases from V and 0 bases from J, leaving 6 bases between. The length of the CDR3 is 14 residues. In germline, CDR1 is MNHEY, CDR2 SVGAGI.

J is TRBJ1-2 and V is TRBV5-6, with a possible D match to TRBD1 (5 bases). The V end lost 0 bases, the J end lost 4 bases, and 10 bases lay between the germline ends. The CDR3 runs to 14 residues. Germline loops: CDR1 SGHDT, CDR2 YYEEEE. The CDR3 nucleotides read TGTGCCAGCAGCTTGGAGGGCAGGGCCTATGGCTACACCTTC. This encodes CASSLEGRAYGYTF.